This TCR beta chain was sequenced in a study of T cells in Graves' hyperthyroidism and ophthalmopathy. Study details: Peripheral blood was obtained at initial diagnosis, preceding any treatment.

Researchers took RNA transcripts and amplified the TCR beta CDR3 regions from them. The HTBI set primed first-round TCR CDR3 RT-PCR. MiXCR, run by TCRdb on the multiplex PCR reads, gives a single entry per CDR3 protein. This table holds hundreds of thousands of distinct CDR3 sequences, 14% found once. V lost 2 bases to trimming and J lost 6 bases, with 7 bases between them. Germline loops: CDR1 MNHEY, CDR2 SVGEGT. The CDR3 runs to 13 residues. This clonotype was counted at least ten times. Sequencing was carried out using blood. This clonotype was obtained from a woman under 30 with Graves' hyperthyroidism. The genes are TRBV6-2 or TRBV6-3 and TRBJ2-2; D is ambiguous. This chain's CDR3 is CASSYPGPGELFF. The CDR3 DNA is TGTGCCAGCAGTTACCCGGGTCCCGGGGAGCTGTTTTTT.